The next 10 T cell receptor beta chains were all read from a single sample in a study of blood T cell repertoires in COVID-19 (TCRdb year 2020). The protocol used for the library was the immunoSEQ multiplex PCR assay. In TCRdb, the immuneACCESS table is reduced to in-frame sequences with V and J assigned. These tables do not hold every clone; where another copy was compared, an unresolved V gene accounts for under half, and the others remain unexplained. Within this sample are over 150,000 clones, with 84% of them counted one time only. Jointly, the top ten make up 13% of the sample. Sequencing was performed on peripheral blood. These receptors were taken from a human donor in a cohort sampled during active COVID-19.

This chain connects TRBV7-9 to TRBJ2-7, with 10 bases identical to TRBD1. This CDR3 contains 14 residues. The trim removed 4 bases at V and 4 bases at J, leaving 4 bases unmatched. Germline CDR1 and CDR2: SEHNR and FQNEAQ (reference sequence). The CDR3 spells CASSYSGQGYEQYF. The CDR3 nucleotides are TGTGCCAGCAGCTACTCGGGACAGGGGTACGAGCAGTACTTC. Combining the CDR3 with reference TRBV7-9 and TRBJ2-7 gives the whole variable domain DTGVSQNPRHKITKRGQNVTFRCDPISEHNRLYWYRQTLGQGPEFLTYFQNEAQLEKSRLLSDRFSAERPKGSFSTLEIQRTEQGDSAMYLCASSYSGQGYEQYFGPGTRLTVT.

The V and J genes are TRBV19 and TRBJ2-2, with 7 bases matching TRBD1. CDR1 and CDR2 (germline): LNHDA, SQIVND (reference sequence). With 4 bases clipped from V and 0 bases from J, the junction kept 5 bases outside the gene matches. The CDR3 is made up of 16 amino acids. The CDR3 DNA reads as TGTGCCAGTAGTAAAACAGGGGAACCGAACACCGGGGAGCTGTTTTTT. Translation gives CASSKTGEPNTGELFF.

This sequence joins TRBV6-6 and TRBJ2-7; tentatively, D is TRBD2 (5 bases). Germline CDR1 and CDR2: MNHNY and SVGAGI (reference sequence). Trimming cost V 7 bases and J 3 bases, with 10 bases left between them. The CDR3 runs 12 residues. Here the CDR3 DNA reads TGTGCCAGCACGGGGAGACACTACGAGCAGTACTTC. As protein: CASTGRHYEQYF.

This CDR3 reads CATSEGGLGPDTQYF. The CDR3 DNA sequence: TGTGCCACCAGTGAAGGCGGACTAGGGCCAGATACGCAGTATTTT. The chain carries TRBV24-1 and TRBJ2-3; TRBD2 matches at 7 bases. V lost 4 bases and J lost 4; bases outside the gene matches: 7. The CDR3 runs to 15 residues. CDR1 is KGHDR, CDR2 SFDVKD, per germline.

V usage is TRBV24-1 and J usage is TRBJ2-6; TRBD1 matches 7 bases. CDR3 size: 18 residues. The V segment lost 4 bases and the J segment 0 bases; nucleotides outside the gene matches: 8. Germline V gene lookup returns CDR1 KGHDR and CDR2 SFDVKD. The CDR3 nucleotides are TGTGCCACCAGTGACTTGGACAGGTTAGTCTCTGGGGCCAACGTCCTGACTTTC. Translated: CATSDLDRLVSGANVLTF.

The chain recombines TRBV28 with TRBJ2-1; 7 bases line up with TRBD2. This CDR3 contains 16 residues. V lost 1 base and J lost 12; bases outside the gene matches: 15. Germline V gene data show CDR1 as MDHEN and CDR2 as SYDVKM. CDR3 in amino acids: CASSLSVTSMRIVQFF. CDR3 coding DNA: TGTGCCAGCAGTTTATCGGTGACTAGCATGCGCATCGTGCAGTTCTTC.

CDR3 region: CASSFQDTQYF. For the CDR3, the DNA is TGTGCCAGCAGCTTTCAGGATACGCAGTATTTT. The chain couples TRBV2 to TRBJ2-3; D unclear. This CDR3 region has 11 residues. Between the trimmed V and J ends, which lost 6 bases and 6 bases, there was a span of 7 bases. Germline CDR1 is SNHLY and CDR2 is FYNNEI.

This clone was recorded many times. V usage is TRBV2 and J usage is TRBJ1-3, with unresolved D. CDR3 length: 15 amino acids. The germline V gene has CDR1 SNHLY and CDR2 FYNNEI. V gave up 4 bases and J gave up 0 bases, with 10 bases separating them. The CDR3 region is CASSVDPGSGNTIYF. DNA for the CDR3: TGTGCCAGCAGTGTTGACCCAGGCTCTGGAAACACCATATATTTT.

The chain has TRBV7-2 and TRBJ2-7; 10 bases agree with TRBD2. The germline CDR1 and CDR2 sequences are SGHTA and FQGNSA. CDR3 length: 16 residues. After removal of 5 bases from V and 2 bases from J, the junction contained 9 bases not matched to a gene. The DNA for the CDR3 is TGTGCCAGCAGCCTTCGACCAGCGGGAGGGCCCTACGAGCAGTACTTC. Translated: CASSLRPAGGPYEQYF.

This sequence joins TRBV6-1 and TRBJ2-7, with 13 bases that match TRBD2. CDR1 is MNHNS and CDR2 is SASEGT in the germline V gene. The CDR3 has 18 amino acids. V was pared by 3 bases and J by 0 bases, with 8 bases of the junction left unmatched. CDR3 region: CASSDFGTSGASSYEQYF. As DNA, the CDR3 is TGTGCCAGCAGTGATTTTGGGACTAGCGGGGCCAGCTCCTACGAGCAGTACTTC.